Listed below are T cell receptor beta chains from one sample, sequenced in a study of blood T cell repertoires in COVID-19. Repertoires were generated with immunoSEQ multiplex PCR, while TCRdb's copy carries only in-frame clones and drops some. This sample yields about 250,000 clones, of which over 75% are seen a single time; under 2% belongs to the top ten. Sequencing was performed on PBMCs or T cells enriched from blood (not recorded which). These receptors were obtained from a man aged 35-49 years who had recovered from COVID-19. The CDR3 runs from the conserved cysteine through the conserved F or W. A D gene is named only where the DNA matches it firmly. Some rows mark clone size as missing; the rest say once, few, many or name a class of expanded clone.

j_call	clone_size	cdr3_length	v_call	d_call	cdr3_aa	cdr3_nt
TRBJ2-2	NA	18	TRBV5-6	TRBD2	CASSLLGLAGANTGELFF	TGTGCCAGCAGCTTACTGGGACTAGCGGGAGCGAACACCGGGGAGCTGTTTTTT
TRBJ2-7	NA	15	TRBV6-2/TRBV6-3	NA	CASSILGQSGYEQYF	TGTGCCAGCAGCATATTGGGCCAATCCGGCTACGAGCAGTACTTC
TRBJ2-3	NA	15	TRBV2	TRBD1	CASSEWAGGTDTQYF	TGTGCCAGCAGTGAATGGGCAGGGGGAACAGATACGCAGTATTTT
TRBJ2-7	NA	14	TRBV4-3	NA	CASSLGQGTYEQYF	TGCGCCAGCAGCCTAGGCCAGGGGACCTACGAGCAGTACTTC
TRBJ1-1	once	14	TRBV2	NA	CASSLGALNTEAFF	TGTGCCAGCAGTCTAGGGGCGCTGAACACTGAAGCTTTCTTT
TRBJ2-5	NA	15	TRBV3-1/TRBV3-2	NA	CASSQVTGDQETQYF	TGTGCCAGCAGCCAGGTAACAGGAGACCAAGAGACCCAGTACTTC
TRBJ2-2	NA	16	TRBV5-1	NA	CASSLSGPTPAGELFF	TGCGCCAGCAGCTTGTCAGGTCCAACCCCCGCCGGGGAGCTGTTTTTT
TRBJ1-1	NA	14	TRBV7-2	TRBD1	CASSPGQGRTEAFF	TGTGCCAGCAGCCCGGGACAGGGCAGGACTGAAGCTTTCTTT
TRBJ1-1	NA	16	TRBV7-2	TRBD1	CASSYPDRDRYTEAFF	TGTGCCAGCAGCTACCCTGACAGGGATCGGTACACTGAAGCTTTCTTT
TRBJ2-5	NA	13	TRBV5-4	NA	CASSLGSPGAQYF	TGTGCCAGCAGCTTGGGCAGCCCGGGGGCCCAGTACTTC
TRBJ2-7	NA	15	TRBV21-1	NA	CASSSPQAPRCVQYF	TGTGCCAGCAGCAGTCCTCAGGCACCCCGGTGTGTGCAGTACTTC
TRBJ2-7	NA	13	TRBV11-2	NA	CASSPAGGNEQYF	TGTGCCAGCAGCCCGGCGGGCGGGAACGAGCAGTACTTC
TRBJ1-5	NA	15	TRBV5-1	TRBD1	CASSSTGQGDQPQHF	TGCGCCAGCAGCTCTACGGGACAGGGAGATCAGCCCCAGCATTTT
TRBJ1-1	NA	13	TRBV27	NA	CASSFGGYTEAFF	TGTGCCAGCAGTTTTGGCGGCTACACTGAAGCTTTCTTT
TRBJ2-1	NA	12	TRBV27	NA	CASGLFDDEQFF	TGTGCCAGCGGACTATTCGACGATGAGCAGTTCTTC
TRBJ2-3	NA	14	TRBV2	NA	CASSWASGEDTQYF	TGTGCCAGCAGTTGGGCGTCTGGGGAGGATACGCAGTATTTT
TRBJ1-2	NA	15	TRBV6-1	NA	CASSDREALNHGYTF	TGTGCCAGCAGTGACCGGGAAGCGCTAAACCATGGCTACACCTTC
TRBJ1-6	NA	16	TRBV5-1	TRBD1	CASSLGTGGQNSPLHF	TGCGCCAGCAGCTTGGGGACAGGGGGGCAGAATTCACCCCTCCACTTT
TRBJ2-3	NA	15	TRBV6-1	NA	CASSDGVGWSDTQYF	TGTGCCAGCAGTGACGGTGTGGGCTGGTCAGATACGCAGTATTTT
TRBJ1-4	NA	15	TRBV6-6	NA	CASSRSFATNEKLFF	TGTGCCAGCAGTCGATCCTTTGCAACTAATGAAAAACTGTTTTTT
TRBJ1-1	NA	15	TRBV15	NA	CATSRDQGPGTEAFF	TGTGCCACCAGCAGAGATCAGGGGCCGGGCACTGAAGCTTTCTTT
TRBJ2-1	NA	17	TRBV18	TRBD1	CASSPVLGQGSYNEQFF	TGTGCCAGCTCACCAGTATTAGGACAGGGGTCCTACAATGAGCAGTTCTTC
TRBJ1-2	once	12	TRBV4-3	NA	CASSQPYSNYTF	TGCGCCAGCAGCCAACCCTATAGCAACTACACCTTC
TRBJ2-3	NA	14	TRBV9	NA	CASSATTSTDTQYF	TGTGCCAGCAGCGCCACTACTAGCACAGATACGCAGTATTTT
TRBJ2-3	NA	17	TRBV6-2/TRBV6-3	TRBD2	CASSYSGLAGEEDTQYF	TGTGCCAGCAGTTACTCGGGTCTAGCGGGAGAGGAAGATACGCAGTATTTT
TRBJ1-2	NA	15	TRBV27	TRBD1	CASRSTGSANYGYTF	TGTGCCAGCAGGTCGACAGGGTCAGCTAACTATGGCTACACCTTC
TRBJ1-3	NA	14	TRBV10-3	NA	CAITSDPKGDTIYF	TGTGCCATCACCTCTGACCCGAAGGGAGACACCATATATTTT
TRBJ2-5	NA	16	TRBV3-1/TRBV3-2	TRBD2	CASSQETSGHQETQYF	TGTGCCAGCAGCCAAGAGACTAGCGGTCACCAAGAGACCCAGTACTTC
TRBJ1-1	NA	14	TRBV29-1	TRBD1	CSVEPPGGGTEAFF	TGCAGCGTTGAACCCCCAGGGGGCGGCACTGAAGCTTTCTTT
TRBJ1-2	NA	13	TRBV27	NA	CASKKTEFYGYTF	TGTGCCAGCAAAAAAACCGAGTTTTATGGCTACACCTTC
TRBJ1-2	NA	15	TRBV28	NA	CASDSFRWGLYGYTF	TGTGCCAGCGACAGCTTCAGATGGGGGCTCTATGGCTACACCTTC
TRBJ2-7	many	13	TRBV28	NA	CASSEQEWNEQYF	TGTGCCAGCTCTGAACAGGAGTGGAACGAGCAGTACTTC
TRBJ2-7	NA	15	TRBV4-1	TRBD2	CASSPVVGGTYEQYF	TGCGCCAGCAGCCCCGTGGTGGGAGGGACCTACGAGCAGTACTTC
TRBJ1-3	NA	14	TRBV27	NA	CASSFSPVGNTIYF	TGTGCCAGCAGTTTTTCCCCCGTCGGAAACACCATATATTTT
TRBJ1-1	NA	14	TRBV7-3	TRBD1	CASSPGGPVTEAFF	TGTGCCAGCAGCCCAGGGGGGCCGGTTACTGAAGCTTTCTTT
TRBJ2-1	NA	19	TRBV6-2/TRBV6-3	NA	CASSYSLGAEELVYNEQFF	TGTGCCAGCAGTTACTCTTTAGGGGCCGAAGAATTGGTCTACAATGAGCAGTTCTTC
TRBJ1-2	NA	15	TRBV27	TRBD1	CASSPGTGGSYGYTF	TGTGCCAGCAGCCCCGGGACAGGGGGCAGCTATGGCTACACCTTC
TRBJ2-5	NA	11	TRBV25-1	NA	CASSKGVTQYF	TGTGCCAGCAGCAAAGGGGTGACCCAGTACTTC
TRBJ2-5	NA	13	TRBV19	NA	CASSNGEVETQYF	TGTGCCAGTAGTAACGGGGAGGTGGAGACCCAGTACTTC
TRBJ1-2	NA	16	TRBV3-1/TRBV3-2	NA	CASSLSGTSDAHGYTF	TGTGCCAGCAGCCTCTCCGGGACAAGTGACGCTCATGGCTACACCTTC
TRBJ2-5	NA	14	TRBV28	TRBD1	CASLNSPQGETQYF	TGTGCCAGCCTTAATAGCCCACAGGGGGAGACCCAGTACTTC
TRBJ2-3	NA	17	TRBV7-6	TRBD2	CASSLGPSGFSTDTQYF	TGTGCCAGCAGCTTAGGGCCTAGCGGGTTCAGCACAGATACGCAGTATTTT
TRBJ2-2	NA	20	TRBV19	TRBD2	CASSPPVGWLGEGITGELFF	TGTGCCAGTAGTCCCCCGGTGGGATGGTTAGGGGAGGGGATCACCGGGGAGCTGTTTTTT
TRBJ2-7	NA	15	TRBV5-1	NA	CASSFASTTPYEQYF	TGCGCCAGCAGCTTTGCCAGCACTACGCCCTACGAGCAGTACTTC
TRBJ2-1	NA	21	TRBV5-1	TRBD2	CASSLDLLAGGSQNPADEQFF	TGCGCCAGCAGCTTGGACCTCCTAGCGGGAGGGTCTCAGAACCCTGCGGATGAGCAGTTCTTC
TRBJ1-5	NA	19	TRBV4-1	TRBD1	CASSQVFGAGGSGNQPQHF	TGCGCCAGCAGCCAAGTTTTTGGTGCAGGGGGGTCGGGCAATCAGCCCCAGCATTTT
TRBJ1-3	NA	15	TRBV16	NA	CASSQSSGDGNTIYF	TGTGCCAGCAGCCAATCCTCCGGAGACGGAAACACCATATATTTT
TRBJ2-3	NA	13	TRBV19	TRBD2	CASRGLATDTQYF	TGTGCCAGTAGGGGACTAGCGACAGATACGCAGTATTTT
TRBJ1-5	NA	14	TRBV19	NA	CASSTYNSNQPQHF	TGTGCCAGTAGTACTTACAATAGCAATCAGCCCCAGCATTTT
TRBJ2-2	NA	16	TRBV15	NA	CATSRDSAGAGGELFF	TGTGCCACCAGCAGAGATTCGGCGGGCGCAGGCGGGGAGCTGTTTTTT
TRBJ1-4	NA	15	TRBV2	TRBD1	CASSLRDRSNEKLFF	TGTGCCAGCAGCCTTCGGGACAGGTCGAATGAAAAACTGTTTTTT
TRBJ1-5	NA	14	TRBV6-5	NA	CASRRRVDYQPQHF	TGTGCCAGCCGACGGCGGGTGGACTATCAGCCCCAGCATTTT
TRBJ2-2	NA	15	TRBV5-1	TRBD1	CASSPGQGNTGELFF	TGCGCCAGCAGCCCCGGACAGGGGAACACCGGGGAGCTGTTTTTT
TRBJ1-2	NA	14	TRBV18	TRBD1	CASSPRQGGYGYTF	TGTGCCAGCTCACCGAGACAGGGCGGCTATGGCTACACCTTC